The subject of this entry is one TCR beta chain. The table came from immunoSEQ multiplex PCR; TCRdb's copy has only in-frame clones and leaves some out. The sample lists over a million clones, approximately 68% seen once, with approximately 1.5% in the top ten. This sample was included in a study of shared clonotypes between healthy human individuals. Germline CDR1 MNHEY, CDR2 SVGAGI. Deletions cut 6 bases from V and 9 bases from J, with 15 bases between. This CDR3 has 14 residues. This clonotype originated in a man aged 18 to 29 in good health. The specimen was memory CD4+ T cells sorted from blood. Subset meaning: CD45RA-negative fraction. The rearrangement uses TRBV6-5 and TRBJ1-6, with a weak D call TRBD1 (6 bases). The CDR3 spells CASREAGDGSPLHF. CDR3 nucleotides: TGTGCCAGCAGGGAGGCAGGGGACGGTTCACCCCTCCACTTT.